A selection of T cell receptor beta chains follows, all from one sample in a study of blood T cell repertoires in COVID-19. Here immunoSEQ multiplex PCR was the method, and the copy in TCRdb shows in-frame clones only, minus some. The sample comprises more than 150,000 clones, just under 90% of which are singletons, and around 13% rests with the top ten. The material sequenced was peripheral blood. All receptors come from a woman between 65 and 79 years old with COVID-19, enrolled during active disease. Each CDR3 is given with its conserved first and last residue. D genes are given only for firm matches. The listing skips clone size in some rows; elsewhere it reads once, few, many or a size class.

TRBJ2-3 | TRBD2 | NA | TRBV27 | TGTGCCAGCAGTCCAACCCCTCGGGCTAGCGGGAGGATCACGCAGTATTTT | CASSPTPRASGRITQYF
TRBJ2-7 | NA | NA | TRBV19 | TGTGCCAGTGGGCAGGGCGGCTACGAGCAGTACTTC | CASGQGGYEQYF
TRBJ1-5 | NA | NA | TRBV21-1 | TGTGCCAGCAGCATGGGGGGGGCGGGCGGCCAGCCCCAGCATTTT | CASSMGGAGGQPQHF
TRBJ2-7 | NA | NA | TRBV5-1 | TGCGCCAGCAGCTTGAACTACCCGGACGAGCAGTACTTC | CASSLNYPDEQYF
TRBJ2-3 | NA | NA | TRBV9 | TGTGCCAGCAGCGTAGTATCTCCAACTAGCACAGATACGCAGTATTTT | CASSVVSPTSTDTQYF
TRBJ2-2 | TRBD2 | NA | TRBV2 | TGTGCCATCAGACTAGCGGCGAACACCGGGGAGCTGTTTTTT | CAIRLAANTGELFF
TRBJ1-2 | NA | NA | TRBV6-1 | TGTGCCAGCAGTGACCTGTTCGGCTACACCTTC | CASSDLFGYTF
TRBJ2-7 | NA | NA | TRBV7-3 | TGTGCCAGCAGCCCCGGAGGGCCGTCCTACGAGCAGTACTTC | CASSPGGPSYEQYF
TRBJ1-6 | NA | NA | TRBV30 | TGTGCCTGGAGTAGGCAGGGAAATTCACCCCTCCACTTT | CAWSRQGNSPLHF
TRBJ2-1 | NA | once | TRBV24-1 | TGTGCCACCAGTGACTGGGAGGGGGGGTACAATGAGCAGTTCTTC | CATSDWEGGYNEQFF
TRBJ1-6 | TRBD1 | NA | TRBV10-1 | TGCGCCAGCGGGACAGGGGGGCGGGGGTTGAATTCACCCCTCCACTTT | CASGTGGRGLNSPLHF
TRBJ2-1 | TRBD2 | NA | TRBV10-3 | TGTGCCATCAGCCTACTAGCGGGAGTTGGAGAGCAGTTCTTC | CAISLLAGVGEQFF
TRBJ2-7 | TRBD2 | few | TRBV30 | TGTGCCTGGAGTCTGGCTAGCGGCTCCTACGAGCAGTACTTC | CAWSLASGSYEQYF
TRBJ1-1 | NA | NA | TRBV28 | TGTGCCAGCAGTTTCCGACAGTTAAGCACTGAAGCTTTCTTT | CASSFRQLSTEAFF
TRBJ2-1 | NA | NA | TRBV7-9 | TGTGCCAGCAGCTTAGACGGGCGTATAGCGACCTCCTACAATGAGCAGTTCTTC | CASSLDGRIATSYNEQFF
TRBJ1-2 | TRBD1 | NA | TRBV28 | TGTGCCAGCAGTTTCCCGACAGGGAGAGGCTACACCTTC | CASSFPTGRGYTF
TRBJ2-2 | NA | few | TRBV14 | TGTGCCAGCAGCCAACTCGGGGTAGGCGGGGAGCTGTTTTTT | CASSQLGVGGELFF
TRBJ2-7 | TRBD1 | NA | TRBV2 | TGTGCCTGTAACAGGGGTGGCTACGAGCAGTACTTC | CACNRGGYEQYF
TRBJ2-5 | NA | NA | TRBV3-1/TRBV3-2 | TGTGCCAGCAGCCAACCCTCTTTGGAGACCCAGTACTTC | CASSQPSLETQYF
TRBJ2-7 | TRBD2 | NA | TRBV30 | TGTGCCTGGACTAGCGGGAGAGGCGAGCAGTACTTC | CAWTSGRGEQYF
TRBJ1-2 | NA | NA | TRBV7-9 | TGTGCCAGCAGCTTAGGCCGGGGGGATCTGAGCTACACCTTC | CASSLGRGDLSYTF
TRBJ1-4 | TRBD1 | NA | TRBV5-1 | TGCGCCAGCAGCTTGGCAGGGGGCGACGAAAAACTGTTTTTT | CASSLAGGDEKLFF
TRBJ1-1 | NA | once | TRBV19 | TGTGCCAGTAGTACCATAGGGGGCACTGAAGCTTTCTTT | CASSTIGGTEAFF
TRBJ2-7 | NA | NA | TRBV12-3/TRBV12-4 | TGTGCCAGCAGTTTCGGAGGAGATTACGAGCAGTACTTC | CASSFGGDYEQYF
TRBJ1-4 | NA | NA | TRBV9 | TGTGCCAGCAGCGTGGGCGAAAATAATGAAAAACTGTTTTTT | CASSVGENNEKLFF
TRBJ2-1 | TRBD1 | NA | TRBV7-9 | TGTGCCAGCAGCTCGAGAGACAGGGGGCGAACCTACAATGAGCAGTTCTTC | CASSSRDRGRTYNEQFF
TRBJ1-3 | NA | NA | TRBV7-3 | TGTGCCAGCAGCTGGGAGGGGGGAAACACCATATATTTT | CASSWEGGNTIYF
TRBJ1-4 | NA | NA | TRBV7-9 | TGTGCCAGCAGCTTAGTGACAGGCGGGTATGAAAAACTGTTTTTT | CASSLVTGGYEKLFF
TRBJ2-7 | TRBD2 | NA | TRBV30 | TGTGCCTGGAAATCCCTAGCGGTAAGCTCCTACGAGCAGTACTTC | CAWKSLAVSSYEQYF
TRBJ1-5 | TRBD1 | once | TRBV2 | TGTGCCAGCAGTAAGGACAGGGGAAGCAATCAGCCCCAGCATTTT | CASSKDRGSNQPQHF
TRBJ1-2 | TRBD1 | NA | TRBV19 | TGTGCCAGTAGTATAGACCGGACAGGGGGCTATGGCTACACCTTC | CASSIDRTGGYGYTF
TRBJ2-7 | TRBD1 | NA | TRBV18 | TGTGCCAGCTCCCAAGGACAGGCCTACGAGCAGTACTTC | CASSQGQAYEQYF
TRBJ2-1 | TRBD2 | NA | TRBV18 | TGTGCCAGCTCACCAGGATTAGCGGGAGGGCGTCAGCAGTTCTTC | CASSPGLAGGRQQFF
TRBJ1-5 | NA | NA | TRBV15 | TGTGCCACCAGCAGAGCGGGGGGCGGTCAGCCCCAGCATTTT | CATSRAGGGQPQHF
TRBJ2-7 | TRBD2 | NA | TRBV27 | TGTGCCAGCAGTTTTCGGGGGGAGTGGTACGAGCAGTACTTC | CASSFRGEWYEQYF
TRBJ1-5 | NA | NA | TRBV7-2 | TGTGCCAGCAGCTTAGTGCCAGGGGTACAGCCCCAGCATTTT | CASSLVPGVQPQHF
TRBJ1-1 | NA | NA | TRBV2 | TGTGCCAGCAGTGATTCGGGAATCTTCGGGGCTTTCTTT | CASSDSGIFGAFF
TRBJ1-1 | NA | few | TRBV12-3/TRBV12-4 | TGTGCCAGCAGTTTTTCCATGAACACTGAAGCTTTCTTT | CASSFSMNTEAFF
TRBJ2-7 | TRBD2 | NA | TRBV18 | TGTGCCAGCTCACGGGAGGGACTAGCGGGATCCTACGAGCAGTACTTC | CASSREGLAGSYEQYF
TRBJ2-7 | NA | NA | TRBV6-2/TRBV6-3 | TGTGCCAGCAGTTACTACTCTTCTGGACACGAGAGCTCCTACGAGCAGTACTTC | CASSYYSSGHESSYEQYF
TRBJ2-7 | NA | NA | TRBV15 | TGTGCCACCAGCAGGGGGACAACAGTCGTGGCCTACGAGCAGTACTTC | CATSRGTTVVAYEQYF
TRBJ2-7 | TRBD2 | NA | TRBV7-8 | TGTGCCAGCAGCCCAACCGGGCTAGCGGGAGGTTCCTACGAGCAGTACTTC | CASSPTGLAGGSYEQYF
TRBJ1-5 | TRBD1 | once | TRBV19 | TGTGCCAGTAGTTCAACCGGGACAGGGGGGGAGCCCCAGCATTTT | CASSSTGTGGEPQHF
TRBJ2-7 | TRBD1 | NA | TRBV3-1/TRBV3-2 | TGTGCCAGCAGCCCCCGGACAGGGGGCTACGAGCAGTACTTC | CASSPRTGGYEQYF
TRBJ1-2 | TRBD1 | NA | TRBV28 | TGTGCCAGCTCTAGGACAGGGGGCTCTGGCTACACCTTC | CASSRTGGSGYTF
TRBJ1-6 | TRBD1 | NA | TRBV7-2 | TGTGCCAGCAGCTTGACGGGACAGGGAGATTCACCCCTCCACTTT | CASSLTGQGDSPLHF
TRBJ2-3 | NA | NA | TRBV2 | TGTGCCAGCAGTGAAATTCAGGTGGCAGATACGCAGTATTTT | CASSEIQVADTQYF
TRBJ2-1 | TRBD1 | NA | TRBV15 | TGTGCCACCAGCAGAGATGAGTCGGGACAGGGTCTCAATGAGCAGTTCTTC | CATSRDESGQGLNEQFF
TRBJ1-1 | NA | NA | TRBV5-4 | TGTGCCAGCAGCTTCCAGGGCCTTAACACTGAAGCTTTCTTT | CASSFQGLNTEAFF
TRBJ2-3 | NA | once | TRBV7-6 | TGTGCCAGCAGCAGAGGGATCTCAGGGGTTCGGGACACAGATACGCAGTATTTT | CASSRGISGVRDTDTQYF
TRBJ1-1 | TRBD1 | NA | TRBV18 | TGTGCCAGCTCATCCCGAGACAGGGGAAACACTGAAGCTTTCTTT | CASSSRDRGNTEAFF
TRBJ2-1 | NA | NA | TRBV3-1/TRBV3-2 | TGTGCCAGCAGCCTCGGACTGCCTGCCTCAAGCTCCTACAATGAGCAGTTCTTC | CASSLGLPASSSYNEQFF
TRBJ2-7 | TRBD2 | NA | TRBV10-3 | TGTGCCACTCCCACCAAGCGGGAGGTAAACGAGCAGTACTTC | CATPTKREVNEQYF
TRBJ2-1 | NA | few | TRBV5-6 | TGTGCCAGCAGCCCAGACTACAGCGAAATAAACAATGAGCAGTTCTTC | CASSPDYSEINNEQFF
TRBJ1-5 | NA | NA | TRBV5-8 | TGTGCCAGCAGTGGGGGGGGCTATAGCAATCAGCCCCAGCATTTT | CASSGGGYSNQPQHF
TRBJ2-6 | TRBD1 | NA | TRBV5-4 | TGTGCCAGCAGCGTAAACAGGGGCTCTGGGGCCAACGTCCTGACTTTC | CASSVNRGSGANVLTF
TRBJ2-7 | TRBD1 | NA | TRBV7-8 | TGTGCCAGCAGCTCAGCCGGGACAGGCTACGAGCAGTACTTC | CASSSAGTGYEQYF